The T cell receptor (beta chain) under discussion was sequenced for a study of glioma-infiltrating T cells. General study findings and limits: Above-expected tissue-blood divergence occurred in all gliomas, most in low-grade ones. Very few CDR3 sequences were shared between tissue and blood.

Germline V gene lookup returns CDR1 MNHEY and CDR2 SMNVEV (reference sequence). The V gene lost 3 bases and the J gene lost 6 bases, with 8 bases spanning the gap. The CDR3 length is 13 residues. This clonotype has a count of ten or more. Its target is unknown. Amplification of TCR alpha and beta CDR3 regions from RNA used iRepertoire nested multiplex PCR. One-step reverse transcription and amplification started from approximately 100-400 ng of tissue mRNA or PBMC total RNA. TCRdb ran MiXCR on the multiplex PCR reads and lists one entry per CDR3 protein. The table records approximately 120,000 distinct CDR3 sequences, less than 30% of them present only once.

Sequenced: glioma tissue, nonneoplastic brain tissue, or PBMCs (not recorded which). J is TRBJ1-4 and V is TRBV27; D unclear. This TCR derives from a human donor with low-grade glioma or glioblastoma, undergoing nonglioma brain surgery, or in good health (not recorded which). CDR3 protein: CASSLGRHEKLFF. The CDR3 nucleotides read TGTGCCAGCAGTTTGGGAAGGCATGAAAAACTGTTTTTT. Supplemented by reference TRBV27 and TRBJ1-4, the full variable domain reads EAQVTQNPRYLITVTGKKLTVTCSQNMNHEYMSWYRQDPGLGLRQIYYSMNVEVTDKGDVPEGYKVSRKEKRNFPLILESPSPNQTSLYFCASSLGRHEKLFFGSGTQLSVL.